The source of this TCR beta chain is a study of T cell responses to AZD1222 COVID-19 vaccine. Details on this clone: The antigen is unknown.

This CDR3 has 15 residues. CDR1 and CDR2 from the germline V gene are SEHNR and FQNEAQ (reference sequence). The V and J ends lost 5 bases and 0 bases respectively, with 11 bases between them. Findings of the study overall: The study found vaccine-associated CD4 TCRs spanning spike, dominant at 160-218 and 743-854. Recipients of AZD1222 seropositive at baseline numbered only 5 or 6.

Only in-frame clones appear in the TCRdb table, and some are missing; sequencing was by immunoSEQ multiplex PCR. The table includes 150,000 to 200,000 clones, approximately 95% detected once. The J gene is TRBJ2-1, the V gene TRBV7-9; perhaps TRBD2 as D (5 bases). The source of this sequence is an adult in good health. Sequencing was performed on peripheral blood, taken on day 0 of AZD1222 vaccination. The DNA of the CDR3 is TGTGCCAGCAGCCCCCCGGGGATCTCCTACAATGAGCAGTTCTTC. Protein: CASSPPGISYNEQFF.